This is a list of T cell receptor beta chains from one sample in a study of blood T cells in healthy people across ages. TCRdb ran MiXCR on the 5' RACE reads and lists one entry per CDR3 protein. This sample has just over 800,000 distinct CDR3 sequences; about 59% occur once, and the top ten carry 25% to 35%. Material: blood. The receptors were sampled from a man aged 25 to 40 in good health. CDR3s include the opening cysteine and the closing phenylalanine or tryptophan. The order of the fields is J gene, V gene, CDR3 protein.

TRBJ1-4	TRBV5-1	CASSLDGDATNEKLFF
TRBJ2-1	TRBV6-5	CASSDGQGFSNEQFF
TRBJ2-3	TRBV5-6	CASSLGRTGVGDTQYF
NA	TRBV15	CATGGTFSEQYF
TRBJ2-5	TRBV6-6	CASQQGWVEETQYF
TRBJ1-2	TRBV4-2	CASSQVQATNYGYTF
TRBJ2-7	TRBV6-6	CASSPGTKSVEQYF
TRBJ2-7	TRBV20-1	CSATPGVGEQYF
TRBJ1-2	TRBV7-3	CASSWPPGYGYTF
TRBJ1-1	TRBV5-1	CASSLGDEAFF
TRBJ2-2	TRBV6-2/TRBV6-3	CASTYRGPGELFF
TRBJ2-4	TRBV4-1	CASSQGTQMSVKNIQYF
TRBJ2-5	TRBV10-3	CAISPELAGQSTKQYF
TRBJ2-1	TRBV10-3	CAISEDQSSYNEQFF
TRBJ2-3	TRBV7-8	CASSLTSGGATDTQYF
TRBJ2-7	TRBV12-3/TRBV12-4	CASSLVVGSYEQYF
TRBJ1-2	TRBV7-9	CASSLEPLHSYGYTF
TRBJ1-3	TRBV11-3	CASSGTAGNTIYF
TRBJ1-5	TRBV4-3	CAREDREGNNQPQHF
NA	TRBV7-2	CASSLESSGAYEQYF
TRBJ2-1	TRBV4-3	CASSQELSGNEQFF
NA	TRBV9	CASSPIVDRVETQYF
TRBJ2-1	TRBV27	CASSSLGNNEQFF
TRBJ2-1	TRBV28	CASSLGTLGVQFF
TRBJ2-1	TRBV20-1	CSGGSVSNEQFF
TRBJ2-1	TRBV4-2	CASSQDDRGEQFF
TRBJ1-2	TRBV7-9	CASRGGAEPYGYTF
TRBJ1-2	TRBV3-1	CASSQAASRVNYGYTF
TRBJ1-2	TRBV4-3	CASSQTPAGTNYGYTF
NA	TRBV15	CATSRDLQQGASETQYF
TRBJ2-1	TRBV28	CASSGGQGRYWQFF
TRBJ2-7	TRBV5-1	CASSLEGSGATYEQYF
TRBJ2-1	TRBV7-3	CASSLDSPPYNEQFF
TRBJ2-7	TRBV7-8	CASSPPAGTYEQYF
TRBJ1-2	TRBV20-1	CSARVYNDYGYTF